The rows below give T cell receptor beta chains drawn from one sample of a study of blood T cell repertoires in COVID-19. This table comes from immunoSEQ multiplex PCR, and its TCRdb copy is limited to in-frame clones, with some not included. This sample has approximately 240,000 clones, with 65% to 90% found just once. The sequencing input was peripheral blood. Every receptor here comes from a woman between 35 and 50 years old who had recovered from COVID-19. Each CDR3 is given with its conserved first and last residue. D genes are given only for firm matches. Clone size, where shown, is once, few, many, or a class for clones that have expanded.

J: TRBJ2-3; size: .; V: TRBV7-2; D: .; CDR3: CASSAPTSTDTQYF; DNA: TGTGCCAGCAGCGCCCCAACTAGCACAGATACGCAGTATTTT
J: TRBJ2-5; size: .; V: TRBV7-8; D: TRBD1; CDR3: CASSTTGRETQYF; DNA: TGTGCCAGCAGCACGACAGGGCGCGAGACCCAGTACTTC
J: TRBJ2-5; size: .; V: TRBV9; D: TRBD1; CDR3: CASSLGQFETQYF; DNA: TGTGCCAGCAGCTTGGGACAGTTCGAGACCCAGTACTTC
J: TRBJ2-7; size: .; V: TRBV6-5; D: TRBD2; CDR3: CASSYSERGGSYEQYF; DNA: TGTGCCAGCAGTTACTCGGAACGGGGGGGCTCCTACGAGCAGTACTTC
J: TRBJ1-6; size: few; V: TRBV11-2; D: TRBD1; CDR3: CASSPLTGNSPLHF; DNA: TGTGCCAGCAGCCCGTTGACAGGGAATTCACCCCTCCACTTT
J: TRBJ1-1; size: .; V: TRBV6-2/TRBV6-3; D: .; CDR3: CASSYGGNRVNTEAFF; DNA: TGTGCCAGCAGTTACGGTGGGAACAGGGTAAACACTGAAGCTTTCTTT
J: TRBJ1-2; size: few; V: TRBV5-3; D: .; CDR3: CARSFAGPTNYGYTF; DNA: TGTGCCAGAAGCTTTGCAGGGCCAACTAACTATGGCTACACCTTC
J: TRBJ1-1; size: .; V: TRBV5-1; D: TRBD1; CDR3: CASSPARQGRNTEAFF; DNA: TGCGCCAGCAGCCCAGCCCGACAGGGGCGAAACACTGAAGCTTTCTTT
J: TRBJ2-5; size: .; V: TRBV5-4; D: TRBD1; CDR3: CASSTGTDQETQYF; DNA: TGTGCCAGCAGCACCGGGACAGACCAAGAGACCCAGTACTTC
J: TRBJ2-5; size: .; V: TRBV9; D: .; CDR3: CASSVGSGLSQETQYF; DNA: TGTGCCAGCAGCGTAGGGTCTGGACTTTCACAAGAGACCCAGTACTTC
J: TRBJ1-5; size: .; V: TRBV28; D: TRBD1; CDR3: CASRISGGHQPQHF; DNA: TGTGCCAGCAGGATTTCAGGGGGTCATCAGCCCCAGCATTTT
J: TRBJ1-2; size: few; V: TRBV5-1; D: TRBD1; CDR3: CASSLEDRDGYTF; DNA: TGCGCCAGCAGCTTGGAAGACAGGGATGGCTACACCTTC
J: TRBJ2-7; size: .; V: TRBV27; D: .; CDR3: CASSPLTVVYEQYF; DNA: TGTGCCAGCAGTCCTCTGACAGTTGTCTACGAGCAGTACTTC
J: TRBJ2-3; size: .; V: TRBV3-1/TRBV3-2; D: TRBD1; CDR3: CASSRGDRDTDTQYF; DNA: TGTGCCAGCAGCCGGGGGGACAGGGACACAGATACGCAGTATTTT
J: TRBJ2-1; size: .; V: TRBV5-1; D: .; CDR3: CASSFSPNEQFF; DNA: TGCGCCAGCAGCTTCTCCCCCAATGAGCAGTTCTTC
J: TRBJ1-6; size: .; V: TRBV5-4; D: .; CDR3: CASSFYGNSPLHF; DNA: TGTGCCAGCAGCTTTTACGGGAATTCACCCCTCCACTTT
J: TRBJ2-1; size: .; V: TRBV4-1; D: TRBD1; CDR3: CASSQGFRDSSYNEQFF; DNA: TGCGCCAGCAGCCAAGGTTTCCGGGACAGCTCCTACAATGAGCAGTTCTTC
J: TRBJ2-1; size: few; V: TRBV6-5; D: .; CDR3: CASSYSFGLFNNEQFF; DNA: TGTGCCAGCAGTTACTCGTTCGGTCTCTTTAACAATGAGCAGTTCTTC
J: TRBJ1-1; size: .; V: TRBV29-1; D: .; CDR3: CSTSGTQNTEAFF; DNA: TGCAGCACTTCCGGGACACAGAACACTGAAGCTTTCTTT
J: TRBJ2-6; size: .; V: TRBV19; D: .; CDR3: CASNTPNPGTGANVLTF; DNA: TGTGCCAGTAACACCCCGAACCCGGGGACTGGGGCCAACGTCCTGACTTTC